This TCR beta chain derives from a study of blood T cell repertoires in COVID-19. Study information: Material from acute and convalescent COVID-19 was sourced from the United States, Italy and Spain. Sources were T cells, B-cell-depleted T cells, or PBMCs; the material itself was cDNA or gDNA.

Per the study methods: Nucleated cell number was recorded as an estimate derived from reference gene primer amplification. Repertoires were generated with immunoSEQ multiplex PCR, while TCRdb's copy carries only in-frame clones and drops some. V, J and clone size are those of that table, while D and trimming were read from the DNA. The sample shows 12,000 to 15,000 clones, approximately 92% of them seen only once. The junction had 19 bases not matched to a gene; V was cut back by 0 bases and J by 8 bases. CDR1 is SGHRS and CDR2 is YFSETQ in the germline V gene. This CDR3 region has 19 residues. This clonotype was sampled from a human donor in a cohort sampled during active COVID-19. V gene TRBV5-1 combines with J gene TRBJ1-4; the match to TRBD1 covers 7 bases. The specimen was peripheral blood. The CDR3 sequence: CASSLVAGGPSNVGEKLFF. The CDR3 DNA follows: TGCGCCAGCAGCTTGGTAGCAGGGGGGCCTTCAAATGTCGGGGAAAAACTGTTTTTT.